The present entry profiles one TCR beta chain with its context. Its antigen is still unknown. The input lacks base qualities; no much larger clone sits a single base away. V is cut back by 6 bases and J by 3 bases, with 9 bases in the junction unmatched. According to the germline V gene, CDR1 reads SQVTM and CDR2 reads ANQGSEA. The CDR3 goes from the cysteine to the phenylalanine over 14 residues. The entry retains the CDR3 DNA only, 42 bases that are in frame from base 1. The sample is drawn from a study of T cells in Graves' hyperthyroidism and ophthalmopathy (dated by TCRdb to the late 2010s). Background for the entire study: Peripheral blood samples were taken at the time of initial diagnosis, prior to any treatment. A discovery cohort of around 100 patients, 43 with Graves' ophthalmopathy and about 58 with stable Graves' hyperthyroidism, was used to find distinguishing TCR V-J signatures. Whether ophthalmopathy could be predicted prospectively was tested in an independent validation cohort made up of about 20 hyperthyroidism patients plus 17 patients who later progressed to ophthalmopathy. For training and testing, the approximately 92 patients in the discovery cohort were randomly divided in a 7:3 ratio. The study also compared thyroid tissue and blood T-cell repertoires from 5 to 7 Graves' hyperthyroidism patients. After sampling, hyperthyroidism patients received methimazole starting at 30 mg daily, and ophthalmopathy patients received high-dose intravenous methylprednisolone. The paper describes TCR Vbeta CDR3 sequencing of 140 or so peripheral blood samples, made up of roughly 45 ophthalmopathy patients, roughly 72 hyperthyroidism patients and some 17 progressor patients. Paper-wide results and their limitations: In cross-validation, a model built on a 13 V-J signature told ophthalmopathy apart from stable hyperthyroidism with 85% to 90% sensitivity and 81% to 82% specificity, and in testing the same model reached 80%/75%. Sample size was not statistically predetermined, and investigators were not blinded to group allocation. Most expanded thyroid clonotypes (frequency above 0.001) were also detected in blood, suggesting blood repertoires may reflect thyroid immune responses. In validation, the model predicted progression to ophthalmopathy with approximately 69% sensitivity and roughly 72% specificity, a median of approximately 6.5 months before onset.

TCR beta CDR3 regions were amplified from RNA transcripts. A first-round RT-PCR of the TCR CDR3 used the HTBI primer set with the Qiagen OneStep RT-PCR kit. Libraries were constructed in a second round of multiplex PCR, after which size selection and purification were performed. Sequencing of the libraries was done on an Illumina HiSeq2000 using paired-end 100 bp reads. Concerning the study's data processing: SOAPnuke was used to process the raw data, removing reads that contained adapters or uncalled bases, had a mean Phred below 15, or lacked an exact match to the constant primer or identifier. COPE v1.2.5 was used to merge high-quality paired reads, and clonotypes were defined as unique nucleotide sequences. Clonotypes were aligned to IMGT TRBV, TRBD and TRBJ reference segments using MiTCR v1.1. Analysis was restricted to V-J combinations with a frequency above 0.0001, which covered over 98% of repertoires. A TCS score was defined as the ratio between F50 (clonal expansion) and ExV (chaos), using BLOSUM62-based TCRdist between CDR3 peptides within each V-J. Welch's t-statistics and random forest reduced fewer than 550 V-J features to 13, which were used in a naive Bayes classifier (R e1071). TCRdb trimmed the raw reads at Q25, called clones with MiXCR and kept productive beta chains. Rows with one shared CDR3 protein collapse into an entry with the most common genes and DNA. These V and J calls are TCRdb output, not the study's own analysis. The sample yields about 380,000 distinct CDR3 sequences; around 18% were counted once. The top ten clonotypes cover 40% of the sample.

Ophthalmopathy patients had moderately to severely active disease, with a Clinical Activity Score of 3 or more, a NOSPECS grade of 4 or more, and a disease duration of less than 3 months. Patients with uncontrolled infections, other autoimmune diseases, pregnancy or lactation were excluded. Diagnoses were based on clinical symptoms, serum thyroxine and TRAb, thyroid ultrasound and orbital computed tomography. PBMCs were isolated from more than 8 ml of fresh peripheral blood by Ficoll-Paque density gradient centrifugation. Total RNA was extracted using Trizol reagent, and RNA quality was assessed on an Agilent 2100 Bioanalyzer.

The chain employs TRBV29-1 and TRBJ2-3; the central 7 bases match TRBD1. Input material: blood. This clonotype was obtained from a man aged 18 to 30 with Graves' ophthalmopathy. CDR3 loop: CSVRTGTVTDTQYF. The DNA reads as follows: TGCAGCGTACGAACCGGGACAGTGACAGATACGCAGTATTTT.